This paragraph reports one T cell receptor (beta chain). The PCR had 60 Vbeta and 13 Jbeta primers. The assay was immunoSEQ multiplex PCR, and TCRdb's table has in-frame clones only and misses some. The sample consists of 77,000 or so clones, over 70% of them appearing once. Germline V gene data show CDR1 as SSHAT and CDR2 as FNYEAQ (reference sequence). CDR3 length: 14 residues. J gave up 4 bases and V 5 bases, and 4 bases lay outside the gene matches. The entry originates in a study of cytomegalovirus exposure and HLA in healthy donors. Sequenced input: PBMCs. The TCR originated in a woman between 35 and 50 years old in good health and CMV-seronegative. The chain employs TRBV7-7 and TRBJ2-1, with 8 positions matching TRBD2. CDR3 protein: CASSLSGKYNEQFF. In nucleotides, the CDR3 is TGTGCCAGCAGCCTTAGCGGGAAGTACAATGAGCAGTTCTTC. Together with reference TRBV7-7 and TRBJ2-1, the CDR3 gives the full variable domain: GAGVSQSPRYKVTKRGQDVTLRCDPISSHATLYWYQQALGQGPEFLTYFNYEAQPDKSGLPSDRFSAERPEGSISTLTIQRTEQRDSAMYRCASSLSGKYNEQFFGPGTRLTVL.